The 25 T cell receptor beta chains given below trace back to one sample, sequenced in a study of blood T cells in healthy people across ages. Then a second PCR, running roughly 6 to 12 cycles, was carried out with a sample-barcoded 5' primer and a J-beta primer mix. TCRdb reprocessed the 5' RACE reads with MiXCR, giving one entry per CDR3 protein. Counted here are more than 700,000 distinct CDR3 sequences, 53% occurring once; the ten biggest clones make up 40% to 50%. Source material: blood. The receptors shown here come from a man older than 75 in good health.

The chain joins TRBV5-1 to TRBJ2-5; D might be TRBD2 (5 bases). V was clipped by 0 bases and J by 11 bases, with 17 bases between them. The CDR3 is 14 residues long. Germline V gene data show CDR1 as SGHRS and CDR2 as YFSETQ. CDR3 coding DNA: TGCGCCAGCAGCTTGGCCCAGATGAGAAGGGAGCAGTACTTC. This codes for CASSLAQMRREQYF.

The chain joins TRBV6-1 to TRBJ1-2; 7 bases match TRBD1. The germline V gene has CDR1 MNHNS and CDR2 SASEGT. J gave up 7 bases and V 5 bases, and 10 bases lay outside the gene matches. The CDR3 length is 14 residues. This CDR3 is CASSPPGQNRGYTF. CDR3 in DNA: TGTGCCAGCAGTCCCCCGGGACAGAACCGTGGCTACACCTTC.

The V call is TRBV2, the J call TRBJ2-3; tentatively, D is TRBD2 (5 bases). The CDR3 runs 17 residues. V lost 3 bases, J lost 9 bases, and 25 bases lay in between. Germline CDR1 SNHLY, CDR2 FYNNEI. Here the CDR3 DNA reads TGTGCCAGCAGTGACGGAGGCGAGGGCGAGAGGAGGAGGACGCAGTATTTT. It specifies CASSDGGEGERRRTQYF.

A few counts support this clonotype. The V and J genes are TRBV4-2 and TRBJ2-7; no definite D call. Per germline, CDR1 LGHNA and CDR2 YNFKEQ. V lost 0 bases and J lost 0, with 12 bases in between. The CDR3 covers 16 residues. CDR3 DNA: TGTGCCAGCAGCCAAGATCCCGGCGGTAGCTCCTACGAGCAGTACTTC. Amino acid sequence: CASSQDPGGSSYEQYF.

The count of this clonotype is one. This chain joins TRBV10-3 and TRBJ2-1; 7 nucleotides agree with TRBD2. The CDR3 sequence is 14 residues long. Germline lookup yields CDR1 ENHRY and CDR2 SYGVKD. Trimming cost V 6 bases and J 5 bases; bases outside gene matches: 7. CDR3: CAISASGQHNEQFF. The CDR3 region has the DNA TGTGCCATCAGCGCTAGCGGTCAACACAATGAGCAGTTCTTC.

This chain joins TRBV6-1 and TRBJ2-7; possibly TRBD1 for D (5 bases). There are 14 residues in the CDR3. Per the germline V gene, CDR1 is MNHNS and CDR2 is SASEGT. Trimming took 4 bases from V and 3 from J, leaving 13 bases between them. CDR3 sequence: CASSVNYQGYEQYF. The CDR3 nucleotides are TGTGCCAGCAGTGTGAACTACCAGGGCTACGAGCAGTACTTC.

The chain carries TRBV9 and TRBJ2-7, with 11 bases matching TRBD2. The ends lost 1 base at V and 6 bases at J; junction bases unmatched: 6. The germline CDR1 and CDR2 sequences are SGDLS and YYNGEE. This CDR3 region has 15 residues. The chain's CDR3 is CASSVLAGGTGEQYF. CDR3 bases: TGTGCCAGCAGCGTACTAGCGGGAGGCACTGGCGAGCAGTACTTC.

V gene TRBV5-6 combines with J gene TRBJ1-2, with D uncertain. Trimming pared 0 bases from V and 6 bases from J, leaving 9 bases between. The CDR3 runs 13 residues. Germline V lookup: CDR1 SGHDT, CDR2 YYEEEE. Here the CDR3 DNA reads TGTGCCAGCAGCTTGGGGCTAGCACATGGCTACACCTTC. Amino acid sequence: CASSLGLAHGYTF.

Concerning this clonotype: This may stem from a read error, because a much larger clone lies one nucleotide away. The chain joins TRBV6-6 to TRBJ1-4; D perhaps matches TRBD1 (5 bases). This CDR3 comprises 14 residues. Germline loops: CDR1 MNHNY, CDR2 SVGAGI (reference sequence). The ends were cut back, 5 bases at V and 5 bases at J, with 12 bases in the middle. CDR3 protein: CASSAAPGNEKLFF. In nucleotides, the CDR3 is TGTGCCAGCAGTGCTGCGCCAGGGAATGAAAAACTGTTTTTT.

The chain is built from TRBV18 and TRBJ1-2, with D tentatively TRBD1 (5 bases). CDR3 length equals 14 residues. Germline CDR1 is KGHSH and CDR2 is LQKENI. V lost 1 base, J lost 3 bases, and 9 bases lay in between. In DNA form, the CDR3 reads TGTGCCAGCTCACCACGGGGGGTTGACTATGGCTACACCTTC. Translated: CASSPRGVDYGYTF.

This chain uses TRBV3-1 with TRBJ2-1; perhaps TRBD2 as D (7 bases). Per germline, CDR1 LGHDT and CDR2 YNNKEL (reference sequence). V gave up 0 bases and J gave up 2 bases, with 26 bases separating them. The CDR3 contains 21 residues. The CDR3 nucleotides are TGTGCCAGCAGCCAAGATTTTGGGGGGCTAGCGGCGCTTGACACCTACAATGAGCAGTTCTTC. Translated, it gives CASSQDFGGLAALDTYNEQFF.

This chain links TRBV2 with TRBJ2-5; D not certain. The V gene lost 6 bases and the J gene lost 2 bases, with 10 bases spanning the gap. Germline loops: CDR1 SNHLY, CDR2 FYNNEI. This CDR3 comprises 13 residues. The CDR3 region is CASSVLWQETQYF. CDR3 in DNA: TGTGCCAGCAGCGTCCTCTGGCAAGAGACCCAGTACTTC.

The chain has TRBV3-1 and TRBJ2-4; possibly TRBD1 for D (6 bases). Near its end, the DNA agrees better with TRBJ2-7, so the J call may be wrong. Germline V lookup: CDR1 LGHDT, CDR2 YNNKEL (reference sequence). The CDR3 is made up of 12 amino acids. The CDR3 region is CARLTGPYEQYF. CDR3 coding DNA: TGTGCCAGATTGACAGGCCCCTACGAGCAGTACTTC.

This chain uses TRBV24-1 with TRBJ1-1; D is undetermined. Deletions cut 4 bases from V and 10 bases from J, with 12 bases between. The CDR3 covers 12 residues. In germline, CDR1 is KGHDR, CDR2 SFDVKD. The CDR3 nucleotides are TGTGCCACCAGTGAACCCGGACGAGGAGCTTTCTTT. Protein product: CATSEPGRGAFF.

This clonotype was detected a few times. J is TRBJ1-2 and V is TRBV9; TRBD1 matches at 9 bases. Germline-derived CDR1 and CDR2 are SGDLS and YYNGEE. The CDR3 is made up of 17 amino acids. V lost 4 bases, J lost 3 bases, and 13 bases stayed unmatched. The CDR3 loop is CASSTRDRVGVHYGYTF. In DNA form, the CDR3 reads TGTGCCAGCAGCACCCGGGACAGGGTAGGGGTGCACTATGGCTACACCTTC.

This clonotype was observed a few times. The rearrangement uses TRBV9 and TRBJ2-3, with TRBD2 matching over 11 bases. The V segment lost 2 bases and the J segment 4 bases; nucleotides outside the gene matches: 6. Germline V gives CDR1 SGDLS, CDR2 YYNGEE. The length of the CDR3 is 16 residues. CDR3 protein: CASSVSGRGTSDTQYF. CDR3 nucleotide sequence: TGTGCCAGCAGCGTTAGCGGGAGGGGAACGTCAGATACGCAGTATTTT.

This clonotype occurred once. V is TRBV12-3 or TRBV12-4 and J is TRBJ2-7; D unclear. This CDR3 region has 14 residues. V was clipped by 5 bases and J by 7 bases, with 18 bases between them. As DNA, the CDR3 is TGTGCCAGCAGTACCCGGCGAAAGGACGGGGAGCAGTACTTC. As protein: CASSTRRKDGEQYF.

The chain couples TRBV24-1 to TRBJ2-1; D might be TRBD1 (7 bases). CDR3 length: 13 residues. With 12 bases removed from V and 7 bases from J, the gap between germline ends came to 18 bases. Germline V gene sequence: CDR1 KGHDR, CDR2 SFDVKD. CDR3 sequence reads: CAAGDRAGNEQFF. In DNA, the CDR3 is TGTGCCGCCGGAGACAGGGCGGGGAATGAGCAGTTCTTC.

The chain employs TRBV20-1 and TRBJ2-1, with 9 nucleotides matching TRBD2. The CDR3 runs 16 residues. V lost 3 bases and J lost 4; bases outside the gene matches: 10. The germline V gene has CDR1 DFQATT and CDR2 SNEGSKA (reference sequence). As DNA, the CDR3 is TGCAGTGCTAGCCGTCGCGGGAGGGCCGTTTACAATGAGCAGTTCTTC. Translating it yields CSASRRGRAVYNEQFF.

In this sample, this clonotype turned up a few times. Written as DNA, the CDR3 is TGTGCCAGCAGACCCACTAGCGGAGCCTACGAGCAGTACTTC. This codes for CASRPTSGAYEQYF. V usage is TRBV12-3 or TRBV12-4 and J usage is TRBJ2-7, with TRBD2 matching 8 bases. Trimming at V came to 6 bases and at J to 2 bases, leaving 6 bases not matched to a gene. CDR3 length equals 14 residues.

This clonotype came up a few times. One end of the junction fails to match germline, which may point to a read error. The chain has TRBV9 and TRBJ1-2, with TRBD1 identical over 7 bases. The CDR3 consists of 16 residues. CDR1 SGDLS and CDR2 YYNGEE come from the germline V gene. As DNA, the CDR3 is TGTGCTAGCAGCGTAGCTAACACAGGGGTTCACTATGGCTACACCTTC. Its translation is CASSVANTGVHYGYTF. The whole variable domain, remainder taken from reference TRBV9 and TRBJ1-2, is DSGVTQTPKHLITATGQRVTLRCSPRSGDLSVYWYQQSLDQGLQFLIQYYNGEERAKGNILERFSAQQFPDLHSELNLSSLELGDSALYFCASSVANTGVHYGYTFGSGTRLTVV.

This clonotype was detected a few times. The rearrangement joins TRBV25-1 to TRBJ1-1; 7 bases are a match to TRBD1. The CDR3 totals 15 residues. V shed 4 bases, J shed 1 base, and the junction held 6 bases outside the gene matches. The germline V gene encodes CDR1 MGHDK and CDR2 SYGVNS. The CDR3 DNA is TGTGCCAGCAGTGCGGCCGGGACAGCGAACACTGAAGCTTTCTTT. Translation: CASSAAGTANTEAFF.

This chain links TRBV28 with TRBJ2-4, with D perhaps TRBD1 or TRBD2 (5 bases each). CDR1 is MDHEN and CDR2 is SYDVKM in the germline V gene. The V end lost 4 bases, the J end lost 13 bases, and 23 bases lay between the germline ends. This CDR3 spans 15 amino acids. The chain's CDR3 is CASSSPGAPTAEQYF. As DNA, the CDR3 is TGTGCCAGCAGTTCCCCCGGGGCTCCGACTGCTGAGCAGTACTTC.

The chain employs TRBV5-1 and TRBJ2-1, with 13 bases identical to TRBD2. Germline trimming cut 4 bases from V and 4 bases from J; bases unmatched to any gene: 14. This CDR3 is built from 19 residues. Germline CDR1 SGHRS, CDR2 YFSETQ. CDR3 sequence (DNA): TGCGCCAGCAGCCGAAAAGGGACTAGCGGGACGGTGGGTTACAATGAGCAGTTCTTC. It is translated as CASSRKGTSGTVGYNEQFF.

This clonotype was seen more than once but under ten times. This sequence joins TRBV11-3 and TRBJ2-1, with TRBD2 identical over 10 bases. CDR3 size: 15 residues. Germline V CDR1 and CDR2: SGHNT, YENEEA. V shed 5 bases and J 4 bases; nucleotides not matched to a gene: 5. Here the CDR3 DNA reads TGTGCCAGCAGCAATCTAGCGGGAGCATACAATGAGCAGTTCTTC. Translated: CASSNLAGAYNEQFF.